The clone carrying this TCR beta chain was counted a few times. What it recognizes is unknown. The data were obtained in a study of early T cells in non-severe SARS-CoV-2 infection. Whole-study context: Sequencing of bulk RNA from unsorted whole blood was done, without chain pairing.

Study-wide findings and caveats: Clonotype matching in VDJdb favored anti-spike CD8 responses and did not capture private and CD4 specificities.

Attached unique molecular identifiers marked individual cDNA molecules. TCRdb re-called the 5' RACE reads with MiXCR, one entry per CDR3 protein. The sample lists roughly 67,000 distinct CDR3 sequences; roughly 11% were seen once. From germline, CDR1 is SEHNR and CDR2 FQNEAQ (reference sequence). Germline trimming cut 4 bases from V and 3 bases from J; bases unmatched to any gene: 11. The CDR3 length is 19 residues. Source material: whole blood. The rearrangement uses TRBV7-9 and TRBJ2-2; 13 nucleotides agree with TRBD2. The clonotype was recovered from an adult who was a healthcare worker with PCR-confirmed SARS-CoV-2 infection or an uninfected control (not recorded which). The CDR3 here is CASSSGSGTSGTDTGELFF. CDR3 nucleotide sequence: TGTGCCAGCAGCTCCGGCTCCGGGACTAGCGGGACGGACACCGGGGAGCTGTTTTTT.